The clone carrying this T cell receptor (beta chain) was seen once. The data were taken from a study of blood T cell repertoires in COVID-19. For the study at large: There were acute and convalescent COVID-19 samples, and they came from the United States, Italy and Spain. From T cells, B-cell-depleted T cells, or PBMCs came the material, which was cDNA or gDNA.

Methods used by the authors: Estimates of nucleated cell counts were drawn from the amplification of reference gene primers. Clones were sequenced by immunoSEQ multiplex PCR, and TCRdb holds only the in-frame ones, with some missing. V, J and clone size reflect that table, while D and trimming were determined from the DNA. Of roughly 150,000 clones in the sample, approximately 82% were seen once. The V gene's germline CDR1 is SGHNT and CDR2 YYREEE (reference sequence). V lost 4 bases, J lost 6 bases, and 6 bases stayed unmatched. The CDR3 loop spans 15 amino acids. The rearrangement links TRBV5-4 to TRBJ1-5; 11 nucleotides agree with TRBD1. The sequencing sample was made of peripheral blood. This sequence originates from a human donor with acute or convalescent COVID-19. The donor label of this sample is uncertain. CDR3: CASSPGTGGGQPQHF. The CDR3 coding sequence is TGTGCCAGCAGCCCCGGGACAGGGGGAGGTCAGCCCCAGCATTTT. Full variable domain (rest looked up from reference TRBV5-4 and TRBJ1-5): ETGVTQSPTHLIKTRGQQVTLRCSSQSGHNTVSWYQQALGQGPQFIFQYYREEENGRGNFPPRFSGLQFPNYSSELNVNALELDDSALYLCASSPGTGGGQPQHFGDGTRLSIL.